This T cell receptor (beta chain) was sequenced during a study of technical replicates of blood from a few donors. TCRdb's copy holds only in-frame clones and misses some; the assay was immunoSEQ multiplex PCR. This table has 75,000 to 90,000 clones, 93% appearing once. This CDR3 has 17 amino acids. The germline CDR1 and CDR2 sequences are SGHAT and FQNNGV. The V end lost 4 bases, the J end lost 0 bases, and 18 bases lay between the germline ends. This TCR came from a human donor in good health. This chain connects TRBV11-2 to TRBJ1-2; tentative D call: TRBD1 (6 bases). The material sequenced was T cells isolated from PBMCs. The CDR3: CASSSLVYREANYGYTF. The CDR3 DNA reads TGTGCCAGCAGCTCATTAGTCTACAGGGAAGCTAACTATGGCTACACCTTC.